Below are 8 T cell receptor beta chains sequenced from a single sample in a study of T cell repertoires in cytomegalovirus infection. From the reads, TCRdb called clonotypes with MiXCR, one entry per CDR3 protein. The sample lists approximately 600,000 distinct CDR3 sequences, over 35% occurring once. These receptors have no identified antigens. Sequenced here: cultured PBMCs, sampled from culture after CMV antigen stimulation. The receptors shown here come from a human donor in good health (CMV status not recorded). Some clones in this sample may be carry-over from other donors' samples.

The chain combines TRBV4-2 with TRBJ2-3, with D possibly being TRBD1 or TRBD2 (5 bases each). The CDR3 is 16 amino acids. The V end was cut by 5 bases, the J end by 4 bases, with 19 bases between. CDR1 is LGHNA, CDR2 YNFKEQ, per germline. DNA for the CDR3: TGTGCCAGCAGCGCAAGGGGACGGGGTGGCGCAGATACGCAGTATTTT. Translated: CASSARGRGGADTQYF.

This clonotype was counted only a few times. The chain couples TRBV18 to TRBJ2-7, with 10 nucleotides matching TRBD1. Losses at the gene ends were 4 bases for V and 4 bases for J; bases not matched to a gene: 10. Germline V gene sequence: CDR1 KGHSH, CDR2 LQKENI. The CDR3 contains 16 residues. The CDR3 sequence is CASSQSRDRGWYEQYF. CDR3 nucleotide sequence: TGTGCCAGCTCACAAAGCCGGGACAGGGGTTGGTACGAGCAGTACTTC.

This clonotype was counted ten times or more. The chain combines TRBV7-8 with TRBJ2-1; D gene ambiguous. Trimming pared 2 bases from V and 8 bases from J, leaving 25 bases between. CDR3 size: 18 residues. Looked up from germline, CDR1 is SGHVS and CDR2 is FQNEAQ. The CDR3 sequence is CASSLHRPRIRIVDEQFF. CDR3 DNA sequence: TGTGCCAGCAGCTTACATCGACCTAGAATTCGCATAGTAGATGAGCAGTTCTTC.

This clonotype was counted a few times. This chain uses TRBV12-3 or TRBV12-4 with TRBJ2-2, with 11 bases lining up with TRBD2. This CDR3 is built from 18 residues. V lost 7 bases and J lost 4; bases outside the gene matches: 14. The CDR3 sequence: CASTIPVLAGVSTGELFF. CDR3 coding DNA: TGTGCCAGCACCATACCTGTACTAGCGGGAGTAAGCACCGGGGAGCTGTTTTTT.

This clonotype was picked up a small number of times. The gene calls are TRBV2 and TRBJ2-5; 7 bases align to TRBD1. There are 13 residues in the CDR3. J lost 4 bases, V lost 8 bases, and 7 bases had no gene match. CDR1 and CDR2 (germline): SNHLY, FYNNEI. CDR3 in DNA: TGTGCCAGCGATGTCAGGGGGAGAGAGACCCAGTACTTC. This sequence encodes CASDVRGRETQYF.

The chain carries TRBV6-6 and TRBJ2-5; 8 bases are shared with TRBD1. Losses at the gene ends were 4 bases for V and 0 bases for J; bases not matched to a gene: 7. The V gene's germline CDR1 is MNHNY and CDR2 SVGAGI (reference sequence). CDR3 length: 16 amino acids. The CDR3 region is CASSSRTGQYQETQYF. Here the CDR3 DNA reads TGTGCCAGCAGTTCGCGGACAGGGCAGTACCAAGAGACCCAGTACTTC.

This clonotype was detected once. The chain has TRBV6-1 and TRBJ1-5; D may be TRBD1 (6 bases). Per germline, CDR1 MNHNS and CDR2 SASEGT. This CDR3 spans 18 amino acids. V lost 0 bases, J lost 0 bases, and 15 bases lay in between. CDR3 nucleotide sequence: TGTGCCAGCAGTGAAGCGCTATGGACAGCCTATAGCAATCAGCCCCAGCATTTT. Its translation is CASSEALWTAYSNQPQHF.

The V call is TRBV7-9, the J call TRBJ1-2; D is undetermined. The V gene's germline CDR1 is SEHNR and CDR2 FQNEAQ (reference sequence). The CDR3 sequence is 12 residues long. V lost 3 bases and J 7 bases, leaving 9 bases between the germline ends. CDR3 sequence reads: CASSLETTGYTF. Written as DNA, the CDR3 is TGTGCCAGCAGCTTGGAGACAACTGGCTACACCTTC.